Listed here is a single T cell receptor (beta chain). Its antigen is unidentified. The record originates from a study of cytomegalovirus exposure and HLA in healthy donors. The overall study: Both the 100 to 150 validation repertoires and the 550 to 750 first-cohort repertoires used the same platform, as reported by a later analysis. Broader study findings: There were three CMV-associated chains whose specificity for CMV antigens was confirmed in vitro. The study listed 164 cytomegalovirus-associated TCR beta chains.

Produced via immunoSEQ multiplex PCR; TCRdb's table is partial and in-frame only. The repertoire includes 300,000 to 400,000 clones, roughly 87% of them detected once, and roughly 0.96% sits in the top ten. While the first cohort had about 610 subjects, the donors belonged to the separate validation cohort of over a hundred subjects. CDR3 length equals 14 residues. J lost 7 bases, V lost 2 bases, and 4 bases had no gene match. CDR1 is WNHNN and CDR2 is SYGVQD in the germline V gene (reference sequence). The sequence was obtained from a man aged 30-40 years in good health and CMV-seronegative. The chain couples TRBV10-1 to TRBJ2-1, with 8 bases fitting TRBD2. The sequenced sample consisted of PBMCs. CDR3 sequence reads: CASSERGGRNEQFF. For the CDR3, the DNA is TGCGCCAGCAGTGAGCGGGGGGGCCGGAATGAGCAGTTCTTC.